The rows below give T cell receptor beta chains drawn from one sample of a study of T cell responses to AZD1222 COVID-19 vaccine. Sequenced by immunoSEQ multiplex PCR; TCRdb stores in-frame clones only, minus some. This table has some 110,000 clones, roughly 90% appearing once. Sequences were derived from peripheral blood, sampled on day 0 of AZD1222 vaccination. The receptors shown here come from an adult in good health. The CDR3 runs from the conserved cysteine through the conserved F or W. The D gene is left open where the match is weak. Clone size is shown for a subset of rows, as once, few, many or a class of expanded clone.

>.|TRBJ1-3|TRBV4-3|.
CASSLVLGGEVGNTIYF
TGCGCCAGCAGCCTCGTCTTGGGGGGTGAAGTTGGAAACACCATATATTTT
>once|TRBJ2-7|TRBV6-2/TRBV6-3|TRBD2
CASSRFTGTSEFEQYF
TGTGCCAGCAGTAGATTTACCGGGACTAGCGAGTTCGAGCAGTACTTC
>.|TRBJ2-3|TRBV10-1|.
CASSESSLSTDTQYF
TGCGCCAGCAGTGAGTCTAGTTTAAGCACAGATACGCAGTATTTT
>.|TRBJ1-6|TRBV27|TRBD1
CASSIGTGNNSPLHF
TGTGCCAGCAGCATCGGGACAGGGAATAATTCACCCCTCCACTTT
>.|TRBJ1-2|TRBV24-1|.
CATSDFNLDYGYTF
TGTGCCACCAGTGATTTTAATCTCGACTATGGCTACACCTTC
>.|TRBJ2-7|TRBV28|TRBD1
CASRGQGGQYF
TGTGCCAGCAGAGGACAGGGAGGGCAGTACTTC
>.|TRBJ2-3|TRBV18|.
CASSPPSVGTDTQYF
TGTGCCAGCTCACCACCAAGCGTGGGCACAGATACGCAGTATTTT
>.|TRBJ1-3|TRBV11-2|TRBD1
CASSLAGGQGRTIYF
TGTGCCAGCAGCTTAGCCGGGGGACAGGGGAGGACCATATATTTT
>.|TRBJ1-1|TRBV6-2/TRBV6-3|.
CASSFGQGKFFF
TGTGCCAGCAGTTTTGGGCAGGGAAAGTTCTTCTTT
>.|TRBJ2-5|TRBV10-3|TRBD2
CAISDPSGGRETQYF
TGTGCCATCAGTGACCCTAGCGGGGGCAGGGAGACCCAGTACTTC
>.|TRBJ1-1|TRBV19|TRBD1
CASRMDRALNTEAFF
TGTGCCAGTAGAATGGACAGGGCTCTGAACACTGAAGCTTTCTTT
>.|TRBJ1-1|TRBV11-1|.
CASSLGAGELNTEAFF
TGTGCCAGCAGCTTGGGGGCAGGGGAATTGAACACTGAAGCTTTCTTT
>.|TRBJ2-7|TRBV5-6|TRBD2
CASSKAGGSPYEQYF
TGTGCCAGCAGCAAAGCGGGAGGGTCCCCATACGAGCAGTACTTC
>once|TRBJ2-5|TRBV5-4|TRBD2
CASSSSRRGNQETQYF
TGTGCCAGCAGCTCAAGTCGGCGGGGGAATCAAGAGACCCAGTACTTC
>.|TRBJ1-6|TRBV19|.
CASSQTESPLHF
TGTGCCAGTAGCCAGACAGAATCACCCCTCCACTTT
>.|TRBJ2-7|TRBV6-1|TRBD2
CASSEAGTSGSYEQYF
TGTGCCAGCAGTGAAGCGGGGACTAGCGGTTCCTACGAGCAGTACTTC
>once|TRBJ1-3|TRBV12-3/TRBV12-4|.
CASSSGRTIYF
TGTGCCAGCAGTTCAGGACGCACCATATATTTT
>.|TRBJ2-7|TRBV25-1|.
CASGDYEQYF
TGTGCCAGCGGGGACTACGAGCAGTACTTC
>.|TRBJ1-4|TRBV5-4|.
CASRSSTGSSEKLFF
TGTGCCAGCAGGTCCTCCACAGGGTCGAGTGAAAAACTGTTTTTT
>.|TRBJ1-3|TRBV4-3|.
CASSQGISGNTIYF
TGCGCCAGCAGCCAAGGGATCTCTGGAAACACCATATATTTT
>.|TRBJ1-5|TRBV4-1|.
CASSQGTQSGNQPQHF
TGCGCCAGCAGCCAAGGGACTCAATCAGGCAATCAGCCCCAGCATTTT
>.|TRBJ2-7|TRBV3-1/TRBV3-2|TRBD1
CASSPLGGTGSYEQYF
TGTGCCAGCAGCCCCCTAGGCGGGACAGGGTCCTACGAGCAGTACTTC
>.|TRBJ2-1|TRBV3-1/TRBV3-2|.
CASSQDLWVSYNEQFF
TGTGCCAGCAGCCAAGATTTGTGGGTATCCTACAATGAGCAGTTCTTC
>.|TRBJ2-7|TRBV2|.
CASRRSGQGDEQYF
TGTGCCAGCCGGAGAAGCGGGCAGGGAGACGAGCAGTACTTC
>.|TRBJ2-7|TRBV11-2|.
CASSWTDQGYYEQYF
TGTGCCAGCAGCTGGACCGATCAGGGGTATTACGAGCAGTACTTC
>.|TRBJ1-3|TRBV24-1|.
CATSEPGQYSGNTIYF
TGTGCCACCAGTGAACCGGGACAATACTCTGGAAACACCATATATTTT
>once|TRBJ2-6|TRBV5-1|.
CASSLAGANVLTF
TGCGCCAGCAGCTTGGCCGGGGCCAACGTCCTGACTTTC
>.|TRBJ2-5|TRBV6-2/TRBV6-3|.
CASSLGRETQYF
TGTGCCAGCAGTTTAGGCCGAGAGACCCAGTACTTC
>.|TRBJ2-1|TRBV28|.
CASSPGISKHNEQFF
TGTGCCAGCAGCCCCGGAATAAGCAAACACAATGAGCAGTTCTTC
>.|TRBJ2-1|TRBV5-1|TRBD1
CASSRGQGHNEQFF
TGCGCCAGCAGCCGGGGACAGGGACACAATGAGCAGTTCTTC
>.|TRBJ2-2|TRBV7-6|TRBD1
CASSFSTGVVTGELFF
TGTGCCAGCAGTTTCTCAACAGGGGTAGTAACCGGGGAGCTGTTTTTT
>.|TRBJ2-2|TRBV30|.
CAWSRGGPNTGELFF
TGTGCCTGGAGTAGGGGGGGCCCTAACACCGGGGAGCTGTTTTTT
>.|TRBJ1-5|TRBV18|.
CASSQGANQPQHF
TGTGCCAGCTCACAAGGGGCCAATCAGCCCCAGCATTTT
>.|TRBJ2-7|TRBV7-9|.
CASSLAEGREQYF
TGTGCCAGCAGCTTAGCGGAGGGGAGGGAGCAGTACTTC
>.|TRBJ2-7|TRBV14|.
CASSQVGTPSYEQYF
TGTGCCAGCAGCCAAGTGGGGACACCCTCCTACGAGCAGTACTTC
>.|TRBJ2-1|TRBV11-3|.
CASSLDRGTPFF
TGTGCCAGCAGCTTAGATCGCGGGACTCCGTTCTTC
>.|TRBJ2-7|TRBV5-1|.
CASSLAPGQGTYEQYF
TGCGCCAGCAGCTTGGCCCCGGGGCAGGGTACCTACGAGCAGTACTTC
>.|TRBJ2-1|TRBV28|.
CASSFQTTRDEQFF
TGTGCCAGCAGTTTCCAAACTACAAGGGATGAGCAGTTCTTC
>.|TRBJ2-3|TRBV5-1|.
CASSPGHGTQYF
TGCGCCAGCAGCCCGGGACACGGTACGCAGTATTTT
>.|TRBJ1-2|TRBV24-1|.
CATSVPLNYGYTF
TGTGCCACCAGTGTCCCACTCAACTATGGCTACACCTTC
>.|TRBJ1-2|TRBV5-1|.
CASSLREIGYGYTF
TGCGCCAGCAGCTTGCGGGAAATTGGCTATGGCTACACCTTC
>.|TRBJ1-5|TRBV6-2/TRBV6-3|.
CASSYSPPLMQPQHF
TGTGCCAGCAGTTACTCCCCTCCTTTGATGCAGCCCCAGCATTTT
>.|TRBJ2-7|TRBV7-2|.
CASSLRSRDRSLPYEQYF
TGTGCCAGCAGCTTGAGGAGTAGGGACCGATCGCTACCCTACGAGCAGTACTTC
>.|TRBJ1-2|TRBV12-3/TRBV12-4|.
CASSLGAIYGYTF
TGTGCCAGCAGTTTGGGGGCGATCTATGGCTACACCTTC
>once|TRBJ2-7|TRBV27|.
CASSLSGREEDEQYF
TGTGCCAGCAGTTTATCGGGCAGGGAAGAGGACGAGCAGTACTTC
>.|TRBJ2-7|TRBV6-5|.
CASSYSQGDTYEQYF
TGTGCCAGCAGTTACTCTCAGGGAGATACCTACGAGCAGTACTTC
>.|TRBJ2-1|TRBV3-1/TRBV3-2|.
CASSQVPRNNEQFF
TGTGCCAGCAGCCAAGTCCCGCGCAACAATGAGCAGTTCTTC
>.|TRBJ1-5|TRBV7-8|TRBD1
CASSPGGTGGSQPQHF
TGTGCCAGCAGCCCTGGCGGGACAGGGGGTTCTCAGCCCCAGCATTTT